The subject of this entry is one TCR beta chain. This clonotype appeared a few times. Its target antigen remains unknown. Base qualities are not at hand, and no much larger clone is one base apart. The data belong to a study of T cells after yellow fever vaccination (dated by TCRdb to the late 2010s). With regard to the full study: The SMART-Seq v4 Ultra Low Input RNA kit was used to prepare libraries from fractions with low cell numbers. Bulk TCR alpha and beta repertoires were sequenced longitudinally to track T-cell clones before and after primary and booster YFV17D yellow fever vaccination. Two healthy male donors, one aged 18 to 30 and one aged 30 to 39 years, were included in the cohort. Bulk PBMC replicates and cell subsets were isolated from blood drawn at multiple timepoints before and after both primary and secondary immunization.

This specimen's treatment or condition label, interpreted: live attenuated yellow fever vaccine strain. PBMCs were isolated from peripheral blood using a standard Ficoll-Paque protocol. Dynabeads CD4 and CD8 positive selection kits were used to isolate CD4 and CD8 T-cell fractions. TriZol was used to extract RNA from bulk PBMCs, CD4 and CD8 fractions, and dextramer-positive and dextramer-negative fractions. Sequencing instrument: Illumina NovaSeq 6000. Synthesis of TCR cDNA relied on 5'RACE template switching, a step that introduced a universal primer site along with unique molecular identifiers. Priming of cDNA synthesis was performed from both the TCR alpha and TCR beta constant segments. Library amplification involved two PCR steps, and the second step added sample barcodes and sequencing adapters. Sequencing of libraries was performed on Illumina HiSeq 2500 (2x100 bp) or NovaSeq (2x150 bp). In the source study's methods: Demultiplexing of reads and collapsing into UMI consensus sequences were performed with MIGEC, and V(D)J alignment was carried out with MiXCR. Using edgeR on replicate PBMC samples, clonotypes were called vaccine-responding if FDR was below 0.01 and the log2 fold change was above 5 up to day 15. Each bulk clonotype was labeled CD4 or CD8 based on which sequenced repertoire, CD4 or CD8, contained the clonotype at higher abundance. TCRdb trimmed public reads at Q25 via fastp, called clones via MiXCR and kept in-frame beta chains. Identical CDR3 protein sequences are pooled into one entry, listed with their most common genes and DNA. The V and J calls and clone size come from TCRdb's table, not from the authors' own analysis. Counted in this sample were some 320,000 distinct CDR3 sequences; around 10% of them appeared once. 3% to 3.5% of the sample is taken by the ten largest.

Findings and caveats that apply to the study as a whole: After the booster, most of the clones that had expanded following primary vaccination were detected again (around 95% of CD4 and around 90% of CD8), which suggests that memory was broadly maintained. Compared with the primary T-cell response, the secondary T-cell response was faster but weaker, reaching its peak on day 5 rather than on day 15. FACS-sorted repertoires could contain abundant contaminating clonotypes from the bulk population, so computational filtering was required. The study included only a couple of donors, which limits how far the findings can be generalized. A small share of clonotypes occurred in both CD4 and CD8 compartments, likely arising from convergent recombination.

V lost 4 bases and J lost 5 bases, and the count of bases not matched to a germline gene is 16. Per the germline V gene, SQVTM is the CDR1 and ANQGSEA is the CDR2. Reading from cysteine to phenylalanine, the CDR3 counts 17 amino acids. The retained sequence is limited to the CDR3, 51 bases, with the frame set at the first base. Material: CD4+ T cells sorted from PBMCs, obtained 45 days after the yellow fever booster vaccination. The sequence was collected from a man between 18 and 35 years old who received the YFV17D yellow fever vaccine. The rearranged chain carries TRBV29-1 and TRBJ2-5; 10 central bases correspond to TRBD2. The DNA sequence is TGCAGCGTTGGCCCGGGGTCTAGCGGGGGTCCGGGGGAGACCCAGTACTTC. This encodes CSVGPGSSGGPGETQYF.